Sequencing of this T cell receptor (beta chain) was carried out in a study of CD8+CD57+ T cells in acquired aplastic anemia. V dropped 6 bases and J dropped 0 bases, with 8 bases sitting between them. Per germline, CDR1 ENHRY and CDR2 SYGVKD. This CDR3 is built from 13 residues. TCR beta VDJ combinations and CDR3 sequences were profiled from genomic DNA. TCRdb redid the calling of the reads with MiXCR, one entry per CDR3 protein. The sample includes tens of thousands of distinct CDR3 sequences, about 77% of them seen just once. Study-wide results and caveats: The same twenty-nine CD8+ CDR3 sequences occurred in patients and in controls.

This clonotype was observed once. What it binds is not known. Sample: sorted CD4+, CD8+, or CD8+CD57+ T cells (not recorded which) from PBMCs. This chain joins TRBV10-3 and TRBJ2-5; D gene ambiguous. The TCR sequence derives from a human donor in good health, serving as a control. CDR3 loop: CAISDVYQETQYF. The CDR3 DNA reads TGTGCCATCAGCGACGTTTACCAAGAGACCCAGTACTTC.